This TCR beta chain was obtained from a study of shared clonotypes between healthy human individuals. Study details: Researchers assigned three CD4 naive, three CD4 memory, two CD8 naive and one CD8 memory plate to each donor.

Germline loops: CDR1 ENHRY, CDR2 SYGVKD. V shed 5 bases and J shed 1 base, with 5 bases lying between them. The CDR3 runs to 12 residues. Comments on this clone: Within the sample, other DNA sequences also encode this same CDR3.

Genomic DNA of each subset was evenly split across several immunoSEQ plates. Sorted subsets were amplified in replicate PCRs using about 210 ng DNA, around 30,000 T cell genomes. The protocol was immunoSEQ multiplex PCR, while the TCRdb copy is restricted to in-frame clones and leaves out a portion. The data contain millions of clones, about 95% of them singletons. Cells designated naive CD8 were CD45RO-negative and were positively selected for CCR7, with terminally differentiated effector memory CD45RA+ cells excluded. The material sequenced was naive CD8+ T cells sorted from blood. The origin of this receptor is a young man in good health. V usage is TRBV10-3 and J usage is TRBJ1-1, with a weak D call TRBD1 (5 bases). The CDR3 DNA reads as TGTGCCATCAGTACAGGGAACACTGAAGCTTTCTTT. It is translated as CAISTGNTEAFF.